This is a list of T cell receptor beta chains from one sample in a study of CD8 T cells in Susac syndrome. A single record per CDR3 protein comes from TCRdb applying MiXCR to the immunoSEQ multiplex PCR reads. This sample has about 120,000 distinct CDR3 sequences, with 85% to 95% found just once. Sequenced input: CD8+ T cells from PBMCs. These receptors came from a human donor with Susac syndrome. CDR3s include the opening cysteine and the closing phenylalanine or tryptophan. D genes are given only for firm matches. Clone size appears in some rows only: once, few, many, or a class for an expanded clone.

V gene: TRBV9
D gene: -
clone size: -
J gene: TRBJ2-7
CDR3 length: 18
CDR3 DNA: TGTGCCAGCAGCGTAGAAGGGATCCCGGCCCGCCTCGGTTACGAGCAGTACTTC
CDR3 protein: CASSVEGIPARLGYEQYF

V gene: TRBV7-2
D gene: -
clone size: -
J gene: TRBJ2-4
CDR3 length: 12
CDR3 DNA: TGTGCCAGTACAGGAGCCCTTAACATTCAGTACTTC
CDR3 protein: CASTGALNIQYF

V gene: TRBV27
D gene: TRBD2
clone size: once
J gene: TRBJ2-2
CDR3 length: 16
CDR3 DNA: TGTGCCAGCGGCGCCGCCGGGGGGAGTCTGACCGGGGAGCTGTTTTTT
CDR3 protein: CASGAAGGSLTGELFF

V gene: TRBV2
D gene: -
clone size: -
J gene: TRBJ2-1
CDR3 length: 13
CDR3 DNA: TGTGCCAGCAGTTTCCGGTCATACAATGAGCAGTTCTTC
CDR3 protein: CASSFRSYNEQFF

V gene: TRBV4-1
D gene: TRBD1
clone size: -
J gene: TRBJ1-1
CDR3 length: 16
CDR3 DNA: TGCGCCAGCAGCCAAGCCCCCGGGGACAGGGCGGCTGAAGCTTTCTTT
CDR3 protein: CASSQAPGDRAAEAFF

V gene: TRBV4-3
D gene: -
clone size: -
J gene: TRBJ2-3
CDR3 length: 15
CDR3 DNA: TGCGCCAGCAGCCAAGTCGACAGGAACACAGATACGCAGTATTTT
CDR3 protein: CASSQVDRNTDTQYF

V gene: TRBV29-1
D gene: TRBD2
clone size: -
J gene: TRBJ2-3
CDR3 length: 16
CDR3 DNA: TGCAGCGTTGAGGGGGAAGCGGGGGCTAACACAGATACGCAGTATTTT
CDR3 protein: CSVEGEAGANTDTQYF

V gene: TRBV11-2
D gene: -
clone size: -
J gene: TRBJ2-6
CDR3 length: 16
CDR3 DNA: TGTGCCAGCAGCTCCCTCAATGGGTCTGGGGCCAACGTCCTGACTTTC
CDR3 protein: CASSSLNGSGANVLTF

V gene: TRBV4-1
D gene: -
clone size: -
J gene: TRBJ1-1
CDR3 length: 15
CDR3 DNA: TGCGCCAGCAGCCAAGTTCCCAGGGAAAACACTGAAGCTTTCTTT
CDR3 protein: CASSQVPRENTEAFF

V gene: TRBV25-1
D gene: TRBD1
clone size: -
J gene: TRBJ1-4
CDR3 length: 15
CDR3 DNA: TGTGCCAGCAGGGAAAGACAGGGGATCGAGGAAAAACTGTTTTTT
CDR3 protein: CASRERQGIEEKLFF

V gene: TRBV20-1
D gene: TRBD1
clone size: -
J gene: TRBJ2-2
CDR3 length: 15
CDR3 DNA: TGCAGTGCTAGTAAGGGGGCCCGTAAAACCGGGGAGCTGTTTTTT
CDR3 protein: CSASKGARKTGELFF

V gene: TRBV7-9
D gene: -
clone size: -
J gene: TRBJ2-1
CDR3 length: 16
CDR3 DNA: TGTGCCAGCAGCTTCCCCCGGGCGGGACTTTACAGTGAGCAGTTCTTC
CDR3 protein: CASSFPRAGLYSEQFF

V gene: TRBV7-9
D gene: TRBD1
clone size: -
J gene: TRBJ2-7
CDR3 length: 17
CDR3 DNA: TGTGCCAGCAGCCTAACGGACGGGACAGACCTTTCCTACGAGCAGTACTTC
CDR3 protein: CASSLTDGTDLSYEQYF

V gene: TRBV3-1
D gene: -
clone size: -
J gene: TRBJ2-1
CDR3 length: 15
CDR3 DNA: TGTGCCAGCAGCCAATTAATGGGGACCTACAATGAGCAGTTCTTC
CDR3 protein: CASSQLMGTYNEQFF

V gene: TRBV30
D gene: -
clone size: -
J gene: TRBJ1-6
CDR3 length: 15
CDR3 DNA: TGTGCCTGGAGTGTACCGTGGGGTGGGAATTCACCCCTCCACTTT
CDR3 protein: CAWSVPWGGNSPLHF

V gene: TRBV4-1
D gene: -
clone size: -
J gene: TRBJ1-4
CDR3 length: 16
CDR3 DNA: TGCGCCAGCAGCCAAGGGGACGGCGGGGGGGACGAAAAACTGTTTTTT
CDR3 protein: CASSQGDGGGDEKLFF

V gene: TRBV4-2
D gene: -
clone size: -
J gene: TRBJ2-7
CDR3 length: 14
CDR3 DNA: TGTGCCAGCAGCCAAGCCAGGGGAGGGTACGAGCAGTACTTC
CDR3 protein: CASSQARGGYEQYF

V gene: TRBV29-1
D gene: TRBD1
clone size: -
J gene: TRBJ2-7
CDR3 length: 14
CDR3 DNA: TGCAGCGTAACAAAACAGACAGGGTTCAACGAGCAGTACTTC
CDR3 protein: CSVTKQTGFNEQYF

V gene: TRBV20-1
D gene: TRBD1
clone size: -
J gene: TRBJ1-5
CDR3 length: 12
CDR3 DNA: TGCAGTGCTAGAGAAACAGGGGAGCCCCAGCATTTT
CDR3 protein: CSARETGEPQHF

V gene: TRBV20-1
D gene: TRBD1
clone size: -
J gene: TRBJ1-1
CDR3 length: 13
CDR3 DNA: TGCAGTGCACCGGGACAGGGCGGAGTTGAAGCTTTCTTT
CDR3 protein: CSAPGQGGVEAFF

V gene: TRBV24-1
D gene: -
clone size: -
J gene: TRBJ2-1
CDR3 length: 14
CDR3 DNA: TGTGCCACCAGTGCCACAGGGTTCCCCAGTGAGCAGTTCTTC
CDR3 protein: CATSATGFPSEQFF

V gene: TRBV12-3/TRBV12-4
D gene: TRBD1
clone size: -
J gene: TRBJ2-7
CDR3 length: 13
CDR3 DNA: TGTGCCAGCAGTCCGACAGGGTTTCGCGAGCAGTACTTC
CDR3 protein: CASSPTGFREQYF

V gene: TRBV10-3
D gene: TRBD1
clone size: -
J gene: TRBJ2-1
CDR3 length: 15
CDR3 DNA: TGTGCCATCAGTGGGCAGGGGGTCTCCTACAATGAGCAGTTCTTC
CDR3 protein: CAISGQGVSYNEQFF

V gene: TRBV7-9
D gene: -
clone size: once
J gene: TRBJ2-3
CDR3 length: 16
CDR3 DNA: TGTGCCAGCAGCACTCAGGCCGGGCCCCTCGCCGATACGCAGTATTTT
CDR3 protein: CASSTQAGPLADTQYF

V gene: TRBV9
D gene: -
clone size: -
J gene: TRBJ1-5
CDR3 length: 14
CDR3 DNA: TGTGCCAGCAGCGTGGCAGCGAGCAATCAGCCCCAGCATTTT
CDR3 protein: CASSVAASNQPQHF

V gene: TRBV5-4
D gene: -
clone size: -
J gene: TRBJ1-3
CDR3 length: 15
CDR3 DNA: TGTGCCAGCAGCTCCTCCTACACATCTGGAAACACCATATATTTT
CDR3 protein: CASSSSYTSGNTIYF

V gene: TRBV9
D gene: -
clone size: -
J gene: TRBJ2-7
CDR3 length: 15
CDR3 DNA: TGTGCCAGCAGCGTAGCTGCGGGGGCGAACTACGAGCAGTACTTC
CDR3 protein: CASSVAAGANYEQYF

V gene: TRBV4-2
D gene: TRBD1
clone size: -
J gene: TRBJ2-7
CDR3 length: 16
CDR3 DNA: TGTGCCAGCAGCCAAAGATCGGCGACAGGGTACCACGAGCAGTACTTC
CDR3 protein: CASSQRSATGYHEQYF

V gene: TRBV11-2
D gene: TRBD1
clone size: -
J gene: TRBJ2-3
CDR3 length: 15
CDR3 DNA: TGTGCCAGCACGCCCGGGACAGGATATACAGATACGCAGTATTTT
CDR3 protein: CASTPGTGYTDTQYF

V gene: TRBV12-3/TRBV12-4
D gene: -
clone size: -
J gene: TRBJ1-1
CDR3 length: 13
CDR3 DNA: TGTGCCAGCATGGGGGGCCCTTTCACTGAAGCTTTCTTT
CDR3 protein: CASMGGPFTEAFF

V gene: TRBV29-1
D gene: -
clone size: -
J gene: TRBJ1-2
CDR3 length: 14
CDR3 DNA: TGCAGCGTTGAAGATAGGTCTGGCGGCGATGGCTACACCTTC
CDR3 protein: CSVEDRSGGDGYTF

V gene: TRBV27
D gene: -
clone size: -
J gene: TRBJ2-2
CDR3 length: 14
CDR3 DNA: TGTGCCAGCAGTACCTCAAGAGGCACCGGGGAGCTGTTTTTT
CDR3 protein: CASSTSRGTGELFF

V gene: TRBV13
D gene: TRBD1
clone size: -
J gene: TRBJ2-7
CDR3 length: 14
CDR3 DNA: TGTGCCAGCAGCTATGACAGGGCGTCCTACGAGCAGTACTTC
CDR3 protein: CASSYDRASYEQYF

V gene: TRBV2
D gene: TRBD2
clone size: few
J gene: TRBJ2-5
CDR3 length: 16
CDR3 DNA: TGTGCCAGCGACCTACAGCTAGCGGGGGGACAAGAGACCCAGTACTTC
CDR3 protein: CASDLQLAGGQETQYF

V gene: TRBV6-5
D gene: -
clone size: -
J gene: TRBJ1-5
CDR3 length: 14
CDR3 DNA: TGTGCCAGCAGTTCCAAACAGGGTGGTCAGCCCCAGCATTTT
CDR3 protein: CASSSKQGGQPQHF

V gene: TRBV7-7
D gene: -
clone size: once
J gene: TRBJ2-5
CDR3 length: 13
CDR3 DNA: TGTGCCAGCAGCCCGATCCGATTAGAGACCCAGTACTTC
CDR3 protein: CASSPIRLETQYF

V gene: TRBV2
D gene: -
clone size: -
J gene: TRBJ2-1
CDR3 length: 15
CDR3 DNA: TGTGCCAGCAGGGCAGGGAAGAGCTCCTACAATGAGCAGTTCTTC
CDR3 protein: CASRAGKSSYNEQFF

V gene: TRBV5-6
D gene: -
clone size: -
J gene: TRBJ1-2
CDR3 length: 16
CDR3 DNA: TGTGCCAGCAAGGTCGGCCGGGCAGGGACTAACTATGGCTACACCTTC
CDR3 protein: CASKVGRAGTNYGYTF